This TCR beta chain was identified during a study of cytomegalovirus exposure and HLA in healthy donors. The method was immunoSEQ multiplex PCR; TCRdb's version includes in-frame clones alone and lacks a portion of them. The sample holds 250,000 to 400,000 clones, around 90% seen once. The receptor was derived from a man aged 25 to 40 in good health and CMV-seronegative. The sequenced sample consisted of PBMCs.

The CDR3 loop is CASSHAGQGYGYTF. DNA for the CDR3: TGTGCCAGCAGCCATGCAGGACAGGGATATGGCTACACCTTC. The chain carries TRBV4-2 and TRBJ1-2; 8 positions agree with TRBD1. Trimming cost V 3 bases and J 5 bases; bases outside gene matches: 5. Germline V lookup: CDR1 LGHNA, CDR2 YNFKEQ. The CDR3 runs to 14 residues.